Described below is a single T cell receptor (beta chain) sequence and its context. This entry is derived from a study of OX40 agonist ivuxolimab in advanced cancers. On the study more broadly: Every 2 weeks, patients got intravenous ivuxolimab at one of six dose levels (0.01-10 mg/kg). Aged roughly 20 to 85 with a mean of roughly 63 years, they were approximately 80% male.

This CDR3 spans 15 amino acids. V lost 4 bases and J lost 0, with 13 bases in between. CDR1 LGHNA and CDR2 YNFKEQ come from the germline V gene. Patients were ineligible given autoimmune disease history or systemic immunosuppression. This table comes from immunoSEQ multiplex PCR, and its TCRdb copy is limited to in-frame clones, with some not included. This sample carries about 53,000 clones, around 85% of them seen once, and the ten largest clones take 10% to 15%. This rearrangement joins TRBV4-2 to TRBJ2-7; either TRBD1 or TRBD2 may fit D (5 bases each). The source is an adult with an advanced solid tumor such as melanoma, head and neck, liver or kidney cancer. The sample here was CD4+ or CD8+ T cells sorted from blood, taken in a trial of the OX40 agonist ivuxolimab. The CDR3 protein is CASSRTGPSSYEQYF. CDR3 DNA: TGTGCCAGCAGCCGAACGGGACCGTCCTCCTACGAGCAGTACTTC.